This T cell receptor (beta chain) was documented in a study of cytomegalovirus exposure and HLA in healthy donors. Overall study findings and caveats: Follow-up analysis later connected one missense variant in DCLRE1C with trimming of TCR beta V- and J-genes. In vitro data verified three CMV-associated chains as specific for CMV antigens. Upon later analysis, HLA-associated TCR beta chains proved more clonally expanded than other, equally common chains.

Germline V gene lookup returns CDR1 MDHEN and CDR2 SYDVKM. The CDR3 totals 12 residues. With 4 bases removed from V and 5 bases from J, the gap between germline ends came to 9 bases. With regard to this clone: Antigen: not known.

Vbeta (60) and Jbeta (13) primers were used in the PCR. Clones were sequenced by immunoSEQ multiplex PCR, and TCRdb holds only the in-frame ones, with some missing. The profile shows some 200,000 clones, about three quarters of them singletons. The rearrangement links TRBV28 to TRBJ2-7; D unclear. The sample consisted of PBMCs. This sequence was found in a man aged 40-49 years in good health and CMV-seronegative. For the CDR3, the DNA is TGTGCCAGCAGTTCCTACCGGGACGAGCAGTACTTC. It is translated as CASSSYRDEQYF. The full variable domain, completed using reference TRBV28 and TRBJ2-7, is DVKVTQSSRYLVKRTGEKVFLECVQDMDHENMFWYRQDPGLGLRLIYFSYDVKMKEKGDIPEGYSVSREKKERFSLILESASTNQTSMYLCASSSYRDEQYFGPGTRLTVT.